Listed below are T cell receptor beta chains from one sample, sequenced in a study of CD8 T cells in Susac syndrome. TCRdb reanalysed the immunoSEQ multiplex PCR reads using MiXCR and keeps one entry per CDR3 protein. The table records about 150,000 distinct CDR3 sequences, about 96% of them present only once. The material sequenced was CD4+ T cells from PBMCs. The receptors shown here come from a human donor with Susac syndrome. Each CDR3 is given with its conserved first and last residue. Each record gives: V gene, clone size, J gene, D gene, CDR3 length, CDR3 DNA, CDR3 protein. The D gene is left open where the match is weak. A row's size may be missing; if present it is once, few, many or a size class.

V: TRBV20-1
size: .
J: TRBJ1-2
D: .
length: 16
DNA: TGCAGTGCTAGAGGGATGGCGGGGACTCTTAACTATGGCTACACCTTC
CDR3: CSARGMAGTLNYGYTF

V: TRBV29-1
size: once
J: TRBJ2-7
D: TRBD1
length: 14
DNA: TGCAGCGTTTCGAGACAGGGGGCGCCTCCCGAGCAGTACTTC
CDR3: CSVSRQGAPPEQYF

V: TRBV20-1
size: .
J: TRBJ2-5
D: .
length: 13
DNA: TGCAGTGTTCAACCAGGGTCTAGAGAGACCCAGTACTTC
CDR3: CSVQPGSRETQYF

V: TRBV9
size: .
J: TRBJ2-3
D: TRBD2
length: 16
DNA: TGTGCCAGCAGCGTAGGAGCGGGGGGTAGCACAGATACGCAGTATTTT
CDR3: CASSVGAGGSTDTQYF

V: TRBV30
size: .
J: TRBJ2-1
D: .
length: 10
DNA: TGTGCCTGGGGGAACAATGAGCAGTTCTTC
CDR3: CAWGNNEQFF

V: TRBV29-1
size: once
J: TRBJ1-2
D: .
length: 11
DNA: TGCAGCGTTGCCGGGGGCCGAGGCTACACCTTC
CDR3: CSVAGGRGYTF

V: TRBV11-1
size: once
J: TRBJ1-2
D: TRBD1
length: 15
DNA: TGTGCCAGCAGCTTATCCGGACAGGCCCAATATGGCTACACCTTC
CDR3: CASSLSGQAQYGYTF

V: TRBV5-6
size: .
J: TRBJ2-5
D: TRBD2
length: 14
DNA: TGTGCCAGCAGCTTGGGCAGGGCGGGAGCGACCCAGTACTTC
CDR3: CASSLGRAGATQYF

V: TRBV4-3
size: .
J: TRBJ2-2
D: .
length: 14
DNA: TGCGCCAGCAGCCAAGAAATGAACACCGGGGAGCTGTTTTTT
CDR3: CASSQEMNTGELFF

V: TRBV5-1
size: .
J: TRBJ2-5
D: TRBD1
length: 16
DNA: TGCGCCAGCAGCTTGGCCCGGGACAGAAGGCAAGAGACCCAGTACTTC
CDR3: CASSLARDRRQETQYF

V: TRBV27
size: .
J: TRBJ2-3
D: .
length: 12
DNA: TGTGCCAGCAGTTTATCCACGGGTACGCAGTATTTT
CDR3: CASSLSTGTQYF

V: TRBV18
size: .
J: TRBJ1-3
D: .
length: 15
DNA: TGTGCCAGCTCACCTTCGGTTAGCTCTGGAAACACCATATATTTT
CDR3: CASSPSVSSGNTIYF

V: TRBV7-2
size: .
J: TRBJ2-2
D: .
length: 12
DNA: TGTGCCAGCAGCTTTTACAGCCGGGAGCTGTTTTTT
CDR3: CASSFYSRELFF

V: TRBV12-3/TRBV12-4
size: .
J: TRBJ2-7
D: TRBD1
length: 14
DNA: TGTGCCAGCAGCCCCGGGACAGGGGCTGGCGAGCAGTACTTC
CDR3: CASSPGTGAGEQYF

V: TRBV5-5
size: .
J: TRBJ2-1
D: TRBD1
length: 14
DNA: TGTGCCAGCAGCCCGGGGGACAGGGCCCTAGGGGAGTTCTTC
CDR3: CASSPGDRALGEFF

V: TRBV19
size: few
J: TRBJ2-1
D: TRBD2
length: 15
DNA: TGTGCCAGTAGCTCGGGACTAGCTTCCTACAATGAGCAGTTCTTC
CDR3: CASSSGLASYNEQFF

V: TRBV21-1
size: .
J: TRBJ1-5
D: .
length: 13
DNA: TGTGCCAGCATCTGGGGCGGCGGTCAGCCCCAGCATTTT
CDR3: CASIWGGGQPQHF

V: TRBV15
size: .
J: TRBJ2-5
D: .
length: 15
DNA: TGTGCCACCAGCAGAGATCGTGTGCCCCAAGAGACCCAGTACTTC
CDR3: CATSRDRVPQETQYF

V: TRBV28
size: .
J: TRBJ2-5
D: .
length: 15
DNA: TGTGCCAGCAGTTTATTGGGGACGGTCCAAGAGACCCAGTACTTC
CDR3: CASSLLGTVQETQYF

V: TRBV12-3/TRBV12-4
size: .
J: TRBJ1-1
D: TRBD1
length: 15
DNA: TGTGCCAGCAGTTTTGGGGACAGGGGGCGAACTGAAGCTTTCTTT
CDR3: CASSFGDRGRTEAFF

V: TRBV29-1
size: .
J: TRBJ2-1
D: .
length: 12
DNA: TGCAGCGTTGGTAGGAGGAACAATGAGCAGTTCTTC
CDR3: CSVGRRNNEQFF

V: TRBV9
size: .
J: TRBJ1-2
D: TRBD1
length: 14
DNA: TGTGCCAGCAAAGGACAGGCCACACTGGGGGGCTACACCTTC
CDR3: CASKGQATLGGYTF

V: TRBV23-1
size: .
J: TRBJ2-1
D: .
length: 15
DNA: TGCGCCAACAAAGTGGAGGGGAAGTATATGAATGAGCAGTTCTTC
CDR3: CANKVEGKYMNEQFF